This T cell receptor beta chain was sequenced for a study of radiotherapy plus CTLA-4 blockade in lung cancer. The trim removed 2 bases at V and 8 bases at J, leaving 7 bases unmatched. CDR3 length: 15 amino acids. The germline CDR1 and CDR2 sequences are SQVTM and ANQGSEA. Here immunoSEQ multiplex PCR was the method, and the copy in TCRdb shows in-frame clones only, minus some. The table shows around 77,000 clones, with roughly four fifths occurring only once. The sequencing here drew on peripheral blood, taken from a patient treated with radiotherapy plus ipilimumab. V and J are TRBV29-1 and TRBJ2-1; TRBD1 aligns across 12 bases. The clonotype originates from a human donor with non-small cell lung cancer whose response to radiotherapy plus ipilimumab could not be evaluated. The CDR3 sequence: CSVETGTGGSDEQFF. In DNA, the CDR3 is TGCAGCGTTGAAACCGGGACAGGGGGCAGCGATGAGCAGTTCTTC.